This TCR beta chain was documented in a study of T-cell reconstitution after alpha-beta-depleted transplantation in children. Preparation of the TCRbeta library was carried out with unique molecular identifiers. One entry per CDR3 protein results from TCRdb running MiXCR on the PCR reads. The repertoire holds hundreds of thousands of distinct CDR3 sequences, with roughly 13% as singletons. Germline CDR1 reads SGHTA; CDR2 reads FQGNSA. This CDR3 spans 16 amino acids. The J segment lost 4 bases and the V segment lost 2 bases, leaving 11 bases of the junction unmatched. The sequence was obtained from a male patient younger than 18 who had a stem cell transplant for acute myeloid leukemia, so the T cells may come from the graft donor. The chain joins TRBV7-2 to TRBJ2-7; TRBD2 matches 7 bases. This specimen consisted of PBMCs, mostly from graft donor cells, obtained 360 days after TCRalphabeta/CD19-depleted stem cell transplant. The CDR3 sequence: CASSLRSASGRYEQYF. As DNA, the CDR3 is TGTGCCAGCAGCTTACGTTCGGCTAGCGGAAGATACGAGCAGTACTTC.